This T cell receptor (beta chain) came from a study of T cell changes during pregnancy in multiple sclerosis. Here immunoSEQ multiplex PCR was the method, and the copy in TCRdb shows in-frame clones only, minus some. The top ten hold about 0.6% of the sample, which has 40,000 to 50,000 clones, 80% to 90% seen once. Germline assignment: CDR1 MGHDK and CDR2 SYGVNS. This CDR3 has 15 residues. V was trimmed by 1 base and J by 7 bases, leaving 17 bases between them. Material: CD4+ T cells from peripheral blood mononuclear cells, obtained in the first trimester of pregnancy. The chain combines TRBV25-1 with TRBJ2-7; no clear D gene. The TCR sequence derives from a female donor with multiple sclerosis, enrolled in a pregnancy study. CDR3 coding DNA: TGTGCCAGCAGTGAATTCAGGCAGACCCCTGGAGAGCAGTACTTC. Residues: CASSEFRQTPGEQYF.